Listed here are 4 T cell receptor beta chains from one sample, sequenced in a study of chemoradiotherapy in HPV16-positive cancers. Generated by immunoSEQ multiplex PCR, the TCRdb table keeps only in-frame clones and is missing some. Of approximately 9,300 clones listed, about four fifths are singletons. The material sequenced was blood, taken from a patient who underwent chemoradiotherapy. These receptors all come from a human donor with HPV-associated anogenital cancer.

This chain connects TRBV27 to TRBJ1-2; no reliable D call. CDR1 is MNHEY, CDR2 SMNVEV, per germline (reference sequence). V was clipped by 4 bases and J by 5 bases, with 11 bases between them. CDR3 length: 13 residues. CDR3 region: CASSYGKRYGYTF. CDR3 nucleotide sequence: TGTGCCAGCAGTTACGGGAAAAGATATGGCTACACCTTC.

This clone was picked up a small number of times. CDR3 sequence: CASSFLQGGTGVTEAFF. The CDR3 bases are TGTGCCAGCAGCTTCCTACAGGGTGGGACAGGGGTCACTGAAGCTTTCTTT. J is TRBJ1-1 and V is TRBV13; 10 nucleotides line up with TRBD1. Germline CDR1 reads PRHDT; CDR2 reads FYEKMQ (reference sequence). The length of the CDR3 is 17 residues. V was pared by 3 bases and J by 4 bases, with 11 bases of the junction left unmatched.

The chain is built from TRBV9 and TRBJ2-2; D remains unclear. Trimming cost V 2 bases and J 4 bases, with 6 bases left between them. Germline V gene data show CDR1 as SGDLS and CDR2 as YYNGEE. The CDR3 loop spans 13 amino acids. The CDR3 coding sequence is TGTGCCAGCAGCGTTTCAGGCACCGGGGAGCTGTTTTTT. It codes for CASSVSGTGELFF.

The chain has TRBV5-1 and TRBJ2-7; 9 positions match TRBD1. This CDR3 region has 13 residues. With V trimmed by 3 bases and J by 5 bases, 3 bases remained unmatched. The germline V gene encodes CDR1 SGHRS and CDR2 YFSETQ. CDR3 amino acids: CASSWTGDNEQYF. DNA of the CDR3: TGCGCCAGCAGCTGGACAGGGGACAACGAGCAGTACTTC.